One and the same sample provided the 2 T cell receptor beta chains below, sequenced in a study of PD-L1 blockade in urothelial cancer. The assay was immunoSEQ multiplex PCR, and TCRdb's table has in-frame clones only and misses some. This sample has about 63,000 clones, with approximately 80% found just once. Time point denoted: pretreatment peripheral blood. The source material was PBMCs, sampled around atezolizumab (anti-PD-L1) treatment. These receptors came from a man in his sixties or seventies with urothelial cancer.

The chain has TRBV11-2 and TRBJ1-5; TRBD1 aligns across 8 bases. V gave up 4 bases and J gave up 7 bases; unmatched junction bases: 3. The CDR3 is 13 amino acids. Looked up from germline, CDR1 is SGHAT and CDR2 is FQNNGV. CDR3 nucleotide sequence: TGTGCCAGCAGCTCCGCAGGGGGCCAGCCCCAGCATTTT. This sequence encodes CASSSAGGQPQHF.

The V and J genes are TRBV14 and TRBJ1-4; D uncertain. V dropped 1 base and J dropped 5 bases, with 11 bases sitting between them. The CDR3 is 15 residues long. From germline, CDR1 is SGHDN and CDR2 FVKESK. The CDR3 bases are TGTGCCAGCAGCCAAGTGGAGGGTTTGAATGAAAAACTGTTTTTT. This gives the protein CASSQVEGLNEKLFF.